The present T cell receptor beta chain was sequenced within a study of shared clonotypes between healthy human individuals. Study background: Three CD4 naive, three CD4 memory, two CD8 naive and one CD8 memory plate were used per donor. General observations from the study: Sorted-subset sequencing, rarefaction showed, was incomplete despite large depth.

Subsets obtained from CD4+ cells comprised CD45RA+ naive and CD45RA-negative memory cells. With regard to this clone: Its target is not known. Within the sample, other DNA sequences also encode this same CDR3.

Generated by immunoSEQ multiplex PCR, the TCRdb table keeps only in-frame clones and is missing some. The sample consists of over 1.5 million clones, around 98% of them appearing once. The sequencing input was naive CD4+ T cells sorted from blood. Documented subset: CD45RA+ positively selected. This receptor was obtained from a man aged 30-40 years in good health.

The CDR3 DNA is TGTGCCAGCAGCTTAGACGGGGAGACCCAGTACTTC. It translates to CASSLDGETQYF. The rearrangement joins TRBV11-3 to TRBJ2-5; D is unresolved. Germline CDR1 and CDR2: SGHNT and YENEEA. V dropped 0 bases and J dropped 5 bases, with 4 bases sitting between them. The CDR3 has 12 residues.